The 20 T cell receptor beta chains listed next were all sequenced from one sample in a study of neurological immune-mediated disorders. Each CDR3 protein is one row after TCRdb ran MiXCR on the 5' RACE reads. The sample includes 95,000 to 150,000 distinct CDR3 sequences, about 3.2% of them seen just once. Input material: PBMCs. All receptors come from a woman in her thirties with multiple sclerosis.

This clonotype was seen ten or more times. The V gene is TRBV20-1, the J gene TRBJ2-3; 8 bases are a match to TRBD1. V shed 6 bases and J 3 bases; nucleotides not matched to a gene: 8. The CDR3 sequence is 14 residues long. Germline assignment: CDR1 DFQATT and CDR2 SNEGSKA (reference sequence). The DNA for the CDR3 is TGCAGTGCCGAAACAGGGGGAGGAACAGATACGCAGTATTTT. It is translated as CSAETGGGTDTQYF.

This clonotype showed up many times. V usage is TRBV7-2 and J usage is TRBJ1-2; the D gene is possibly TRBD1 (6 bases). V dropped 5 bases and J dropped 3 bases, with 13 bases sitting between them. The CDR3 covers 14 residues. Looked up from germline, CDR1 is SGHTA and CDR2 is FQGNSA. DNA for the CDR3: TGTGCCAGCAGCGAGGGGGGGAGGTACTATGGCTACACCTTC. Translating it yields CASSEGGRYYGYTF.

This clonotype was found a few times. Given a much more abundant clone one base away, this may be a read error. This chain links TRBV20-1 with TRBJ1-3; D uncertain. The CDR3 is 12 amino acids. V was trimmed by 2 bases and J by 4 bases, leaving 6 bases between them. CDR1 is DFQATT, CDR2 SNEGSKA, per germline (reference sequence). The CDR3: CSARTAGNTIYF. In DNA, the CDR3 is TGCAGTGCTAGAACGGCGGGAAACACCATATATTTT.

This clonotype has ten or more counts. V is TRBV10-2 and J is TRBJ2-7; the D gene is possibly TRBD2 (6 bases). Germline lookup yields CDR1 WSHSY and CDR2 SAAADI. V was trimmed by 4 bases and J by 4 bases, leaving 11 bases between them. The CDR3 is 13 residues long. The CDR3 region has the DNA TGCGCCAGCAGTGGTCCGGCGGGGTACGAGCAGTACTTC. Translating it yields CASSGPAGYEQYF.

Many counts were recorded for this clonotype. The DNA of the CDR3 is TGTGCCAGCAGCGCACAGGGTGCTGGCTACACCTTC. Amino acid sequence: CASSAQGAGYTF. The chain links TRBV7-6 to TRBJ1-2, with a possible D match to TRBD1 (6 bases). The CDR3 covers 12 residues. The ends were cut back, 5 bases at V and 7 bases at J, with 11 bases in the middle. Germline V gene sequence: CDR1 SGHVS, CDR2 FNYEAQ.

This clonotype was seen ten or more times. The rearrangement uses TRBV5-5 and TRBJ1-1; D is possibly TRBD1 (5 bases). The CDR3 is 14 amino acids. The germline V and J ends were trimmed by 2 bases and 6 bases, with 14 bases remaining between them. Germline lookup yields CDR1 SGHKS and CDR2 YYEKEE (reference sequence). This CDR3 is CASSFSTGRAEAFF. CDR3 sequence (DNA): TGTGCCAGCAGCTTTTCTACGGGGCGGGCTGAAGCTTTCTTT.

This clonotype was recorded at least ten times. The chain uses TRBV7-2 and TRBJ2-3; D remains unclear. This CDR3 is built from 14 residues. Germline lookup yields CDR1 SGHTA and CDR2 FQGNSA. Trimming removed 0 bases from V and 2 bases from J, with 6 bases in between. The CDR3 is CASSLALYTDTQYF. CDR3 DNA sequence: TGTGCCAGCAGCTTAGCGCTGTACACAGATACGCAGTATTTT.

Many counts were recorded for this clonotype. The V call is TRBV5-1, the J call TRBJ2-1, with D possibly being TRBD1 (6 bases). V lost 0 bases to trimming and J lost 4 bases, with 11 bases between them. The V gene's germline CDR1 is SGHRS and CDR2 YFSETQ. The CDR3 has 15 residues. Written as DNA, the CDR3 is TGCGCCAGCAGCTTGGTACAGGGATCGTACAATGAGCAGTTCTTC. Encoded protein: CASSLVQGSYNEQFF.

This clonotype was picked up many times. This CDR3 is CASSLTANYEQYF. The DNA of the CDR3 is TGTGCCAGCAGTTTAACAGCAAACTACGAGCAGTACTTC. This sequence joins TRBV12-3 or TRBV12-4 and TRBJ2-7; D ambiguous. The CDR3 extends over 13 amino acids. V lost 2 bases and J lost 3, with 8 bases in between.

This clonotype has ten or more counts. The chain employs TRBV12-3 or TRBV12-4 and TRBJ1-1; the D gene is possibly TRBD1 (5 bases). The germline V and J ends were trimmed by 7 bases and 6 bases, with 21 bases remaining between them. The CDR3 sequence is 15 residues long. CDR3 sequence reads: CASNNIRDGGAEAFF. The CDR3 nucleotides read TGTGCCAGCAACAACATCCGGGACGGAGGCGCTGAAGCTTTCTTT.

This clonotype was observed at least ten times. The rearrangement uses TRBV6-2 or TRBV6-3 and TRBJ2-7, with D possibly being TRBD1 (6 bases). Germline V gene data show CDR1 as MNHEY and CDR2 as SVGEGT. The CDR3 contains 13 residues. Trimming removed 6 bases from V and 3 bases from J, with 12 bases in between. CDR3 DNA: TGTGCCAGCAGCAAGGGACACCGCTACGAGCAGTACTTC. Its translation: CASSKGHRYEQYF.

This clonotype was recorded at least ten times. The gene calls are TRBV20-1 and TRBJ1-1; 8 nucleotides align to TRBD1. V gave up 2 bases and J gave up 4 bases; unmatched junction bases: 9. The CDR3 has 15 residues. Germline V gene data show CDR1 as DFQATT and CDR2 as SNEGSKA (reference sequence). In DNA form, the CDR3 reads TGCAGTGCTAGAAGGACCAACAGGGGGTTCACTGAAGCTTTCTTT. Its protein is CSARRTNRGFTEAFF.

This clonotype was counted many times. This rearrangement joins TRBV20-1 to TRBJ2-2; D gene ambiguous. Germline V lookup: CDR1 DFQATT, CDR2 SNEGSKA (reference sequence). The CDR3 loop spans 12 amino acids. V gave up 2 bases and J gave up 7 bases, with 8 bases separating them. In DNA form, the CDR3 reads TGCAGTGCTAGACCCTCGGGCGGGGAGCTGTTTTTT. It specifies CSARPSGGELFF.

This clonotype was found many times. CDR3 nucleotide sequence: TGTGCCAGCAGCCCAGACCGAACAGGGCTAAATCAGCCCCAGCATTTT. Its translation: CASSPDRTGLNQPQHF. This sequence joins TRBV7-8 and TRBJ1-5, with D possibly TRBD1 on 6 matching bases. Per germline, CDR1 SGHVS and CDR2 FQNEAQ. Trimming shortened V by 5 bases and J by 4 bases, and 18 bases separated the two germline ends. The CDR3 contains 16 residues.

This clonotype was found many times. The V call is TRBV20-1, the J call TRBJ2-7; unclear D gene. The V gene's germline CDR1 is DFQATT and CDR2 SNEGSKA (reference sequence). With 4 bases removed from V and 0 bases from J, the gap between germline ends came to 13 bases. The CDR3 loop spans 14 amino acids. The CDR3 bases are TGCAGTGCTACCCCGATTCAGCTCTCCTACGAGCAGTACTTC. Translation gives CSATPIQLSYEQYF.

This clonotype occurred many times. V is TRBV6-6 and J is TRBJ2-2; D not certain. CDR3 length equals 13 residues. The V gene lost 8 bases and the J gene lost 6 bases, with 13 bases spanning the gap. Germline assignment: CDR1 MNHNY and CDR2 SVGAGI (reference sequence). The CDR3 DNA reads TGTGCCAGCCTCATCCCAGGCCCCGGGGAGCTGTTTTTT. Translating gives CASLIPGPGELFF.

This clonotype has at least ten counts. The chain employs TRBV27 and TRBJ1-2, with D perhaps matching TRBD1 (6 bases). Germline V gene data show CDR1 as MNHEY and CDR2 as SMNVEV (reference sequence). The germline V and J ends were trimmed by 3 bases and 4 bases, with 9 bases remaining between them. This CDR3 has 13 amino acids. The DNA of the CDR3 is TGTGCCAGCAGTTTGGACAGCTCCTATGGCTACACCTTC. Its translation: CASSLDSSYGYTF.

This clonotype was counted at least ten times. The genes are TRBV30 and TRBJ2-1; 8 bases match TRBD2. CDR1 and CDR2 from the germline V gene are GTSNPN and SVGIG (reference sequence). The CDR3 spans 15 residues. V shed 4 bases and J 3 bases; nucleotides not matched to a gene: 8. Written as DNA, the CDR3 is TGTGCCTGGAAGGGACTTAGCGGGAACTACAATGAGCAGTTCTTC. Translation gives CAWKGLSGNYNEQFF.

This clonotype appeared many times. The rearrangement uses TRBV20-1 and TRBJ2-2; weak D call: TRBD1 (6 bases). CDR1 is DFQATT and CDR2 is SNEGSKA in the germline V gene (reference sequence). CDR3 length equals 16 residues. The V gene lost 1 base and the J gene lost 0 bases, with 12 bases spanning the gap. CDR3 sequence reads: CSARVGRTANTGELFF. The CDR3 DNA sequence: TGCAGTGCTAGAGTGGGGCGGACAGCGAACACCGGGGAGCTGTTTTTT.

This clonotype has only a few counts. CDR3 in DNA: TGCGCCAGCAGCTTGGGACAGGGGGCCTCAGCCACCCTCACAGATACGCAGTATTTT. It codes for CASSLGQGASATLTDTQYF. The rearrangement links TRBV5-1 to TRBJ2-3; 10 positions match TRBD1. The CDR3 extends over 19 amino acids. In germline, CDR1 is SGHRS, CDR2 YFSETQ. With V trimmed by 0 bases and J by 2 bases, 12 bases remained unmatched.